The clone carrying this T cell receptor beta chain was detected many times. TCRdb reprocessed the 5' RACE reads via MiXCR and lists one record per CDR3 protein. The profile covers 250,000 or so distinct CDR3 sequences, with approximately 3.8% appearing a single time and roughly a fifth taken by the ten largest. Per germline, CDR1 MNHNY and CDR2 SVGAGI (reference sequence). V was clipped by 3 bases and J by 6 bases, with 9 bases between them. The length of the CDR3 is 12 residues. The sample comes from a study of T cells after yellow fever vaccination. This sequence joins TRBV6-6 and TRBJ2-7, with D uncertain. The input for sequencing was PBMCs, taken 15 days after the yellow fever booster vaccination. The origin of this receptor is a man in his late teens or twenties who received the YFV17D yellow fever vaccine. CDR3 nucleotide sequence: TGTGCCAGCAGTTATCAAAGAGGCGAGCAGTACTTC. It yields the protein CASSYQRGEQYF.